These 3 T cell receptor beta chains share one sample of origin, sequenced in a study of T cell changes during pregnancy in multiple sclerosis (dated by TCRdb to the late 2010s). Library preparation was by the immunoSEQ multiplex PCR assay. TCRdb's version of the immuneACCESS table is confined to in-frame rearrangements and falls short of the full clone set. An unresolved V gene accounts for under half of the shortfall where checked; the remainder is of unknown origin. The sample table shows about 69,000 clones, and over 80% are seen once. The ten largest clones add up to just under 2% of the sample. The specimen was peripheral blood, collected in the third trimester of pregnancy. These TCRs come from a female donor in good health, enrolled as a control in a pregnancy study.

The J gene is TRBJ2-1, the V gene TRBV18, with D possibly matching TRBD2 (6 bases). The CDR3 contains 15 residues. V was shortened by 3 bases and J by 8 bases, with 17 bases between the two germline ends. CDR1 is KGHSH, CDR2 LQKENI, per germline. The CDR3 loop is CASSPPAGGTYEQFF. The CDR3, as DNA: TGTGCCAGCTCACCCCCAGCCGGAGGGACTTATGAGCAGTTCTTC.

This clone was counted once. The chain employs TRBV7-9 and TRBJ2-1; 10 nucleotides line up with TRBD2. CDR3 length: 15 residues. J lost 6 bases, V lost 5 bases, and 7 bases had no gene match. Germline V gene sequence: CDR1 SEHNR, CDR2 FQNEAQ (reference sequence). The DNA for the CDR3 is TGTGCCAGCAGCCCAGGACTAGCGGACGTCAATGAGCAGTTCTTC. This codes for CASSPGLADVNEQFF. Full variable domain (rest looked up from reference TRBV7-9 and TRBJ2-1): DTGVSQNPRHKITKRGQNVTFRCDPISEHNRLYWYRQTLGQGPEFLTYFQNEAQLEKSRLLSDRFSAERPKGSFSTLEIQRTEQGDSAMYLCASSPGLADVNEQFFGPGTRLTVL.

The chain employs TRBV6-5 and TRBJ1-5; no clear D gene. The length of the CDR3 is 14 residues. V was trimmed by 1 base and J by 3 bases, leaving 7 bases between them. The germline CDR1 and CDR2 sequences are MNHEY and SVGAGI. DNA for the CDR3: TGTGCCAGCAGTTACTTCAGTGCCAATCAGCCCCAGCATTTT. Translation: CASSYFSANQPQHF.